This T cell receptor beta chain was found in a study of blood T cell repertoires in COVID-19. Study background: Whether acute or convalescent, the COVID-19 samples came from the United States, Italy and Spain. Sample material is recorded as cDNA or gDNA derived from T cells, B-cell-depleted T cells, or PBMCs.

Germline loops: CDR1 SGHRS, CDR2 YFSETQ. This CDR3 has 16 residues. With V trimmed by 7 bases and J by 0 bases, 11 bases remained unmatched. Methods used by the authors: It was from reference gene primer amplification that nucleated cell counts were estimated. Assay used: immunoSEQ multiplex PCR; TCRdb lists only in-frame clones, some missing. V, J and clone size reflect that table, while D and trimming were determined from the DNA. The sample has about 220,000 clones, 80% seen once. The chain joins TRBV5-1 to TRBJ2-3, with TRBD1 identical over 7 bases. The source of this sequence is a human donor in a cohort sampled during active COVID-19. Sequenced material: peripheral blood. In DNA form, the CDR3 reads TGCGCCAGCGCCCGAAGGGACAGAACTAGCACAGATACGCAGTATTTT. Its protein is CASARRDRTSTDTQYF.